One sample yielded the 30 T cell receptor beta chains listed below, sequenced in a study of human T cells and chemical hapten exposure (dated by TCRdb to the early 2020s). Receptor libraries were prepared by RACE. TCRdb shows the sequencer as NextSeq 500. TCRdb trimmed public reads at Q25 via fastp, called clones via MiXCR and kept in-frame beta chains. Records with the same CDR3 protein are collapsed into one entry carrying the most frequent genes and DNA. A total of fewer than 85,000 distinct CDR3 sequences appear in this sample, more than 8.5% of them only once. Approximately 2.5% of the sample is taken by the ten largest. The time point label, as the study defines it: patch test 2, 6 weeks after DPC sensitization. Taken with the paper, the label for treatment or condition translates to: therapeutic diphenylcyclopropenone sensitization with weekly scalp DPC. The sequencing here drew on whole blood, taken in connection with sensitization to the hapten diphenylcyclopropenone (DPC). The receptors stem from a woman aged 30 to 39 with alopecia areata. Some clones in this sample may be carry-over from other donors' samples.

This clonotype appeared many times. CDR3 region: CASSFMGQGTTEAFF. CDR3 bases: TGTGCCAGCAGCTTTATGGGACAGGGGACCACTGAAGCTTTCTTT. V usage is TRBV5-6 and J usage is TRBJ1-1, with 10 bases lining up with TRBD1. The J segment lost 4 bases and the V segment lost 2 bases, leaving 5 bases of the junction unmatched. The CDR3 has 15 residues. Germline V lookup: CDR1 SGHDT, CDR2 YYEEEE.

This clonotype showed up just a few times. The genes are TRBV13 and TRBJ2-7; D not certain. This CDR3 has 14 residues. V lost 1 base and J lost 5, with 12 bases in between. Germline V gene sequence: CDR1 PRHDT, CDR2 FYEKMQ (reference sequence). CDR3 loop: CASSLDFRGDEQYF. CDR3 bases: TGTGCCAGCAGCTTAGATTTTAGAGGAGACGAGCAGTACTTC.

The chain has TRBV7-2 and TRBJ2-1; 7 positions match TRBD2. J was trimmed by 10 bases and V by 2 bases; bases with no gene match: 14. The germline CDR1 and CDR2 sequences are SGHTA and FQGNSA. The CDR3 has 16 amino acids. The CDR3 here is CASSLTLAWSHREQFF. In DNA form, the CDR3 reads TGTGCCAGCAGCTTAACACTAGCGTGGAGCCACAGGGAGCAGTTCTTC. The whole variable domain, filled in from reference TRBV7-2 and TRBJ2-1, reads GAGVSQSPSNKVTEKGKDVELRCDPISGHTALYWYRQSLGQGLEFLIYFQGNSAPDKSGLPSDRFSAERTGGSVSTLTIQRTQQEDSAVYLCASSLTLAWSHREQFFGPGTRLTVL.

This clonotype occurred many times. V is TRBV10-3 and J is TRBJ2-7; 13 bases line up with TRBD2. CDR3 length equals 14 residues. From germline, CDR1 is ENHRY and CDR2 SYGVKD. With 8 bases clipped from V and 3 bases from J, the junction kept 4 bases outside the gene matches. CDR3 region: CAIRTSGGNYEQYF. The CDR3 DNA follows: TGTGCCATCCGGACTAGCGGGGGCAACTACGAGCAGTACTTC.

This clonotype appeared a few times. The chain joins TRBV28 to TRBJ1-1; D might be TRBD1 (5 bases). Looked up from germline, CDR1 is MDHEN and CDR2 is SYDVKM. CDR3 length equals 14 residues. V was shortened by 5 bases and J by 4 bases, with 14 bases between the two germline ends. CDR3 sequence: CASSLIRDSTEAFF. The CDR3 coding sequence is TGTGCCAGCAGTCTCATCCGGGACTCCACTGAAGCTTTCTTT.

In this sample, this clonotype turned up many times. CDR3 protein: CSVQRTGVLGEKLFF. CDR3 coding DNA: TGCAGCGTACAACGGACAGGGGTGCTCGGAGAAAAACTGTTTTTT. The V gene is TRBV29-1, the J gene TRBJ1-4, with TRBD1 identical over 9 bases. V lost 6 bases and J lost 8; bases outside the gene matches: 13. The CDR3 is made up of 15 amino acids. Germline V lookup: CDR1 SQVTM, CDR2 ANQGSEA.

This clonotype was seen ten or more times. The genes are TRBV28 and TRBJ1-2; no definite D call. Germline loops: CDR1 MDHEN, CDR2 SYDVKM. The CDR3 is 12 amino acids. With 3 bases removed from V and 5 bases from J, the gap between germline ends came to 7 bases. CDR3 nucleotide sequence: TGTGCCAGCAGTTTTTCTGAGTATGGCTACACCTTC. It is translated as CASSFSEYGYTF.

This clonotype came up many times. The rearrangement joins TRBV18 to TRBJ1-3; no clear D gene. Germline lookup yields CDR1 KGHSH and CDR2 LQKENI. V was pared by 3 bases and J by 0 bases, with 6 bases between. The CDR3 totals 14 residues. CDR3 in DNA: TGTGCCAGCTCACCCGTCAGCTCTGGAAACACCATATATTTT. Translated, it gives CASSPVSSGNTIYF.

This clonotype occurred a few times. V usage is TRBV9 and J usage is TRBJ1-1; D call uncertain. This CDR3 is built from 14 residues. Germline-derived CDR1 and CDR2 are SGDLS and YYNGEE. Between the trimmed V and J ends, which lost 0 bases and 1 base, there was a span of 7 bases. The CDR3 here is CASSVAGGNTEAFF. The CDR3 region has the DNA TGTGCCAGCAGCGTAGCCGGAGGGAACACTGAAGCTTTCTTT. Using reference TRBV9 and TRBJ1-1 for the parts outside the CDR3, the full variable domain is DSGVTQTPKHLITATGQRVTLRCSPRSGDLSVYWYQQSLDQGLQFLIQYYNGEERAKGNILERFSAQQFPDLHSELNLSSLELGDSALYFCASSVAGGNTEAFFGQGTRLTVV.

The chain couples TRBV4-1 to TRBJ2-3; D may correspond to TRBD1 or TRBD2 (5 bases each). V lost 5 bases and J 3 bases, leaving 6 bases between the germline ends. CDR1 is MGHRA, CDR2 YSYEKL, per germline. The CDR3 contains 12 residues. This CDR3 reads CASSGGTDTQYF. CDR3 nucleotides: TGCGCCAGCAGCGGGGGAACAGATACGCAGTATTTT.

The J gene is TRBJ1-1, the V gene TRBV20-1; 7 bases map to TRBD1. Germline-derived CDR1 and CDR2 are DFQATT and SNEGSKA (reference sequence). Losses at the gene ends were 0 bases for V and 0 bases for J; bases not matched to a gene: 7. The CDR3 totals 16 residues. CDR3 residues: CSARERAGGMNTEAFF. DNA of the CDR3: TGCAGTGCTAGAGAGAGAGCAGGGGGGATGAACACTGAAGCTTTCTTT.

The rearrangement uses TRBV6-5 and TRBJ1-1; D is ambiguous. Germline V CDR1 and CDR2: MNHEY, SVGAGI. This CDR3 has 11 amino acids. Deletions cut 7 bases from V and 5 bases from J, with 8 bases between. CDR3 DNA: TGTGCCAGCATTGAAGGTACTGAAGCTTTCTTT. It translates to CASIEGTEAFF.

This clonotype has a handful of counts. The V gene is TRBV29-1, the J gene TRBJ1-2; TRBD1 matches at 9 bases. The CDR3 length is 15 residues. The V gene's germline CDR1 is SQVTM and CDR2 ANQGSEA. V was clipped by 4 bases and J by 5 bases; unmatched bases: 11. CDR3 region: CSVGRVGTGTYGYTF. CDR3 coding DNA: TGCAGCGTTGGAAGGGTTGGGACAGGGACTTATGGCTACACCTTC. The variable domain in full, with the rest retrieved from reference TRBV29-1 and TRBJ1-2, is SAVISQKPSRDICQRGTSLTIQCQVDSQVTMMFWYRQQPGQSLTLIATANQGSEATYESGFVIDKFPISRPNLTFSTLTVSNMSPEDSSIYLCSVGRVGTGTYGYTFGSGTRLTVV.

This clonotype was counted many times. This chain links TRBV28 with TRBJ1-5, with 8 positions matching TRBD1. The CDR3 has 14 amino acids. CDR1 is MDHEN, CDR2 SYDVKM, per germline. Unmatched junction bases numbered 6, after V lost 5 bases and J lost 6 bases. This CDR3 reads CASSVDRGGQPQHF. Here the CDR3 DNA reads TGTGCCAGCAGTGTCGACAGGGGTGGTCAGCCCCAGCATTTT.

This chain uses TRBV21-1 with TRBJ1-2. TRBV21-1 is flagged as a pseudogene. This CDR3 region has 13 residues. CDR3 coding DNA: TGTGCCAGCAGCAAATTATGTCTATATGGCTACACCTTC. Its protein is CASSKLCLYGYTF.

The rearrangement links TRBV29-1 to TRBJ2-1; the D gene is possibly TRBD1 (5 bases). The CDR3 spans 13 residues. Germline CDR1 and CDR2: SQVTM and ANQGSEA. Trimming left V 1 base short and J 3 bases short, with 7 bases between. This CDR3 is CSVEGTNYNEQFF. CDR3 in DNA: TGCAGCGTTGAAGGGACAAACTACAATGAGCAGTTCTTC.

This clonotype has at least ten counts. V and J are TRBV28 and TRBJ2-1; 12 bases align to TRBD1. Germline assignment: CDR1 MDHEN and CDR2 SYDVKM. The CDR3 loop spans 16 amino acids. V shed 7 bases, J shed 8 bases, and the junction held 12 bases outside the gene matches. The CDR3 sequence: CASTLAGTGGRDEQFF. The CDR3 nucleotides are TGTGCCAGCACCCTTGCAGGGACAGGGGGCAGAGATGAGCAGTTCTTC.

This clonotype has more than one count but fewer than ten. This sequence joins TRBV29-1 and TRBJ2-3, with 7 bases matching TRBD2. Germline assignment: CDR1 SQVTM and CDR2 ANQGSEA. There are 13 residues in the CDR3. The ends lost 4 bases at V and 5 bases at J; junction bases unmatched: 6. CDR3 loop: CSVVIAGRDTQYF. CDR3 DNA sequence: TGCAGCGTTGTGATAGCGGGCAGAGATACGCAGTATTTT.

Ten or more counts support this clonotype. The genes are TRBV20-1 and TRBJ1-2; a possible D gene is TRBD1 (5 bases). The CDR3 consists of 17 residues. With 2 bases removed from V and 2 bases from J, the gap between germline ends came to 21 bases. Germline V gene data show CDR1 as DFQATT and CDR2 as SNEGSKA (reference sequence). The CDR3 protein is CSARLSAGGGRNYGYTF. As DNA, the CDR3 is TGCAGTGCTAGACTTTCGGCAGGTGGGGGTCGAAACTATGGCTACACCTTC.

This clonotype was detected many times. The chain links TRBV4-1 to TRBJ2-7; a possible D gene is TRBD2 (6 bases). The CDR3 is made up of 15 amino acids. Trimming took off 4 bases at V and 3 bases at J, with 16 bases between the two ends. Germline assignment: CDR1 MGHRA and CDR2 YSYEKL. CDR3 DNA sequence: TGCGCCAGCAGCCGGGCCGGGGGAGATTACTACGAGCAGTACTTC. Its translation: CASSRAGGDYYEQYF.

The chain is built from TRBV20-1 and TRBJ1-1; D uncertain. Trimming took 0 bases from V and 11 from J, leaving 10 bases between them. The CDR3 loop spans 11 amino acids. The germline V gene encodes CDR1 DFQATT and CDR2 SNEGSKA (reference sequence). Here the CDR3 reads CSARDLLTAFF. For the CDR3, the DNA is TGCAGTGCTAGAGATCTCTTAACGGCTTTCTTT.

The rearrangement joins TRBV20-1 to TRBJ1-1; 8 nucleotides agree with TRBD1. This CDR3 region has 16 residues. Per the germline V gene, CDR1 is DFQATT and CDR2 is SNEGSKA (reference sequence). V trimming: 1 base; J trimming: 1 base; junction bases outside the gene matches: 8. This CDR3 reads CSARVIDRGRNTEAFF. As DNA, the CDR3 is TGCAGTGCTAGAGTCATAGACAGGGGAAGGAACACTGAAGCTTTCTTT.

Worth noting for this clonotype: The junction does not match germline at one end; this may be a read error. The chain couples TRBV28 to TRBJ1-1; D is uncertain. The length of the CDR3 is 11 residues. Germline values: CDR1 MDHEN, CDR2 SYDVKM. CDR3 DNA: TGTGCCAGCAGCCGCCGGGCCCTCCCTATCTTT. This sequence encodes CASSRRALPIF.

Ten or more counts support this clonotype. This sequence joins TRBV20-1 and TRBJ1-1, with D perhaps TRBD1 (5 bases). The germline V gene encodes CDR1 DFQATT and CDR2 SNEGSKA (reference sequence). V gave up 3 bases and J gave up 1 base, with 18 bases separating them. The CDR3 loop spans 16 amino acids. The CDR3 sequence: CSASNQGISGNTEAFF. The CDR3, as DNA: TGCAGTGCTAGTAACCAGGGCATTTCGGGGAACACTGAAGCTTTCTTT.

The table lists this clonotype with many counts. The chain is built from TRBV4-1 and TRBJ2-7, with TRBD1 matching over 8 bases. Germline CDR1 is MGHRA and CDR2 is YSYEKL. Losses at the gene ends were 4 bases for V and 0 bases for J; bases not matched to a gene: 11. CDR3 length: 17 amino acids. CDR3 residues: CASSLHGTGLSSYEQYF. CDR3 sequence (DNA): TGCGCCAGCAGCCTTCACGGGACAGGTTTAAGCTCCTACGAGCAGTACTTC.

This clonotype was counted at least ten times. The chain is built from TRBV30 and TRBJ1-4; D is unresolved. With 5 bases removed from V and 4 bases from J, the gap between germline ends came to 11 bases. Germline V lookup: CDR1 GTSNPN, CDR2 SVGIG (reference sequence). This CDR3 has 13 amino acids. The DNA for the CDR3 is TGTGCCTGGCGAGCGCAGATTAATGAAAAACTGTTTTTT. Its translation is CAWRAQINEKLFF.

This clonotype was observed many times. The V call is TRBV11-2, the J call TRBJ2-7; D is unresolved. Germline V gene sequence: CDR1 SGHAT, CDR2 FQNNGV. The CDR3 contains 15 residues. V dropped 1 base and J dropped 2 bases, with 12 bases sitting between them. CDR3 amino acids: CASSLGRSGPYEQYF. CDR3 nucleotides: TGTGCCAGCAGCTTAGGACGGTCCGGTCCCTACGAGCAGTACTTC.

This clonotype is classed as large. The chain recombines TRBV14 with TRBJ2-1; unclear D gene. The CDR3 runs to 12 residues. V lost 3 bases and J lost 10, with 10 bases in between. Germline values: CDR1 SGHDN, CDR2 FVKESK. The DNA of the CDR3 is TGTGCCAGCAGCCAGATGGGCCAGGAGCAGTTCTTC. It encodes CASSQMGQEQFF.

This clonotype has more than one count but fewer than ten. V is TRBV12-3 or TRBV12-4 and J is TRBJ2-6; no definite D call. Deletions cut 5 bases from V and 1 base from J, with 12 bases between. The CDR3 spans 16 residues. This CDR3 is CASSNTGLSGANVLTF. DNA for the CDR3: TGTGCCAGCAGTAACACGGGCCTTTCTGGGGCCAACGTCCTGACTTTC.

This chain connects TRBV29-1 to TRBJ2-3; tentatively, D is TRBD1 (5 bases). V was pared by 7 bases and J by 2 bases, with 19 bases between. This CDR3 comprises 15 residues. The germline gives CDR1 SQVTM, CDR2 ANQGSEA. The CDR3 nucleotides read TGCAGCGCCGAGGACACGGGTCGGATCACAGATACGCAGTATTTT. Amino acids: CSAEDTGRITDTQYF.